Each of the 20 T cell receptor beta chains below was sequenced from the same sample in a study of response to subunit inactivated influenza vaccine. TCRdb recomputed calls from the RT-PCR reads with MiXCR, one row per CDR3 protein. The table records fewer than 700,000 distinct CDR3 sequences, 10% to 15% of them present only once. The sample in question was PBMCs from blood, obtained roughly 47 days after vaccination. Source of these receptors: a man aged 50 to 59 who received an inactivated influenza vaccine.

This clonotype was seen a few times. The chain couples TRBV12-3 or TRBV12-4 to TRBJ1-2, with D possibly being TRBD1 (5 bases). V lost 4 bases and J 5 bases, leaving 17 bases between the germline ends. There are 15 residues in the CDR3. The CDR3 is CASSYRDPARYGYTF. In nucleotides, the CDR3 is TGTGCCAGCAGTTACCGGGACCCTGCCCGTTATGGCTACACCTTC.

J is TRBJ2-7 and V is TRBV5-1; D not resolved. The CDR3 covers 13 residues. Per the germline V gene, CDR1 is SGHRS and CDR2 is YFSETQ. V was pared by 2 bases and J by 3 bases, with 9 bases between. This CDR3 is CASSFGQVYEQYF. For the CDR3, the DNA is TGCGCCAGCAGCTTTGGGCAGGTCTACGAGCAGTACTTC. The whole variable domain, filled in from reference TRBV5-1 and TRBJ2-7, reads KAGVTQTPRYLIKTRGQQVTLSCSPISGHRSVSWYQQTPGQGLQFLFEYFSETQRNKGNFPGRFSGRQFSNSRSEMNVSTLELGDSALYLCASSFGQVYEQYFGPGTRLTVT.

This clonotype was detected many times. CDR3 region: CASSLLPAYNEQFF. For the CDR3, the DNA is TGTGCCAGCAGCTTGTTGCCAGCCTACAATGAGCAGTTCTTC. The chain combines TRBV5-5 with TRBJ2-1; D is ambiguous. The CDR3 totals 14 residues. CDR1 is SGHKS and CDR2 is YYEKEE in the germline V gene (reference sequence). Trimming cost V 1 base and J 2 bases, with 7 bases left between them.

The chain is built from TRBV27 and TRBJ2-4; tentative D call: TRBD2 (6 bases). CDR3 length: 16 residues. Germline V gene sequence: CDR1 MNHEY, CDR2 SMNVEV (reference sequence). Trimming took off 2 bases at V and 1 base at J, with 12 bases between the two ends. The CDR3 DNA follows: TGTGCCAGCAGTTTAGGGGCCGCGGGGGCCAAAAACATTCAGTACTTC. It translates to CASSLGAAGAKNIQYF.

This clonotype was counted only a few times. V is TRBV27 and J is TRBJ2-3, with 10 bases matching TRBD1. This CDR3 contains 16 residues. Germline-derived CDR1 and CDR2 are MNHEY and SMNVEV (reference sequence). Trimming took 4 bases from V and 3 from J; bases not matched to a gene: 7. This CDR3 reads CASSSRGTGATDTQYF. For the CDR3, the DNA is TGTGCCAGCAGTTCCCGCGGGACAGGGGCTACAGATACGCAGTATTTT.

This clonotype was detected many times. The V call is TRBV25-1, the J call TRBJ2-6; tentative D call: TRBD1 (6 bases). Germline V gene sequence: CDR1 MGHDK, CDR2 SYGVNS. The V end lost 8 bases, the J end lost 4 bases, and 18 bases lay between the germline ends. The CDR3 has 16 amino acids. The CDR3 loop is CASSADRPRGANVLTF. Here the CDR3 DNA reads TGTGCCAGCTCCGCCGACAGGCCTAGGGGGGCCAACGTCCTGACTTTC.

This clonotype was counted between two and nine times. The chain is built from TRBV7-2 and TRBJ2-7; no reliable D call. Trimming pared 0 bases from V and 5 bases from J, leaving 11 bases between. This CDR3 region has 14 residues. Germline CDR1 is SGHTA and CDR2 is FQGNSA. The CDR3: CASSLANWGNEQYF. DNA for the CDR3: TGTGCCAGCAGCTTAGCGAACTGGGGAAACGAGCAGTACTTC.

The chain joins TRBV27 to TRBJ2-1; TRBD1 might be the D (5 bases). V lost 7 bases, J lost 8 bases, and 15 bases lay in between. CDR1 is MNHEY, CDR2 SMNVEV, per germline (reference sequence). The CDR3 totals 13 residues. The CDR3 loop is CASTLRRGHEQFF. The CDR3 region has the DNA TGTGCCAGCACCCTGCGAAGGGGCCATGAGCAGTTCTTC.

The CDR3 coding sequence is TGCAGTGCTATTAGTCGCCGGGGGAAAGAGACCCAGTACTTC. This gives the protein CSAISRRGKETQYF. The chain recombines TRBV20-1 with TRBJ2-5; a weak D match, TRBD2 (6 bases). The CDR3 runs 14 residues. Per the germline V gene, CDR1 is DFQATT and CDR2 is SNEGSKA (reference sequence). V lost 4 bases, J lost 3 bases, and 15 bases lay in between.

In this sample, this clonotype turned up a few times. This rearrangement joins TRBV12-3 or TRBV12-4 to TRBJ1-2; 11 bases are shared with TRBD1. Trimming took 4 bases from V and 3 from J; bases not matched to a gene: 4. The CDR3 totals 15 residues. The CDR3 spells CASSSWTGGDYGYTF. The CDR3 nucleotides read TGTGCCAGCAGTTCTTGGACAGGGGGCGACTATGGCTACACCTTC.

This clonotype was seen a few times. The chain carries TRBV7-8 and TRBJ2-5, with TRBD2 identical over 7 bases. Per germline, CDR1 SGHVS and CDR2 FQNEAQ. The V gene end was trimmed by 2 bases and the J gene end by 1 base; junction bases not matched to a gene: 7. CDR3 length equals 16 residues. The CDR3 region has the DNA TGTGCCAGCAGCTTATCTTGGGGAGGGCCCCAAGAGACCCAGTACTTC. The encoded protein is CASSLSWGGPQETQYF. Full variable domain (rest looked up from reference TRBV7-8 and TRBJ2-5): GAGVSQSPRYKVAKRGQDVALRCDPISGHVSLFWYQQALGQGPEFLTYFQNEAQLDKSGLPSDRFFAERPEGSVSTLKIQRTQQEDSAVYLCASSLSWGGPQETQYFGPGTRLLVL.

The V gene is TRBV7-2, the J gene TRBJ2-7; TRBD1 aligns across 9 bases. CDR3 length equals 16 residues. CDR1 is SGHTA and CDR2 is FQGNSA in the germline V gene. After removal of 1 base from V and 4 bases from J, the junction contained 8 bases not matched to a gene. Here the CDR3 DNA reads TGTGCCAGCAGCTTAGGTCCCGGGACAGGGTGGTACGAGCAGTACTTC. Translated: CASSLGPGTGWYEQYF. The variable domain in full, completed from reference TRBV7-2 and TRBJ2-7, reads GAGVSQSPSNKVTEKGKDVELRCDPISGHTALYWYRQSLGQGLEFLIYFQGNSAPDKSGLPSDRFSAERTGGSVSTLTIQRTQQEDSAVYLCASSLGPGTGWYEQYFGPGTRLTVT.

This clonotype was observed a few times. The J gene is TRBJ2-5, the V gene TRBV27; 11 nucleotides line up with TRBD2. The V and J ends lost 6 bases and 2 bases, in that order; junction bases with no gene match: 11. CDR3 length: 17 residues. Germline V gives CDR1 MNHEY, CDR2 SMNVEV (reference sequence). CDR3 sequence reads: CASSPIAGGPGQETQYF. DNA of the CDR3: TGTGCCAGCAGCCCTATAGCGGGGGGGCCTGGGCAAGAGACCCAGTACTTC.

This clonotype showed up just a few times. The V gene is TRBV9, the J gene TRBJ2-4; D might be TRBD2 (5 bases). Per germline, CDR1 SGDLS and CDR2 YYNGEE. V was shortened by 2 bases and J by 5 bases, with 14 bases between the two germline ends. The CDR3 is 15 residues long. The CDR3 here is CASSVDFGVQNIQYF. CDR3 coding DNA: TGTGCCAGCAGCGTTGATTTCGGGGTCCAAAACATTCAGTACTTC. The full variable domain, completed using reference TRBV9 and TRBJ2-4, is DSGVTQTPKHLITATGQRVTLRCSPRSGDLSVYWYQQSLDQGLQFLIQYYNGEERAKGNILERFSAQQFPDLHSELNLSSLELGDSALYFCASSVDFGVQNIQYFGAGTRLSVL.

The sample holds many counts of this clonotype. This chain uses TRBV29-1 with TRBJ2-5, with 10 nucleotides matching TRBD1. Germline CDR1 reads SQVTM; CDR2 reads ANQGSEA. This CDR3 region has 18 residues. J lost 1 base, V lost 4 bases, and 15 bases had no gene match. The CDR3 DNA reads TGCAGCGTTGGCGGGGTCAGGGACAGGGGTGGGCCCCAAGAGACCCAGTACTTC. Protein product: CSVGGVRDRGGPQETQYF.

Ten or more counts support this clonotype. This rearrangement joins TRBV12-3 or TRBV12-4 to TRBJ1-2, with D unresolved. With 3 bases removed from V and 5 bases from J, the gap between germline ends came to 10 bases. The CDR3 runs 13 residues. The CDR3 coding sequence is TGTGCCAGCAGTTTCGGGGTGTCTTATGGCTACACCTTC. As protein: CASSFGVSYGYTF.

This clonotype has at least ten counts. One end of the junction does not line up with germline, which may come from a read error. The CDR3 region is CASSLARETQYF. CDR3 DNA sequence: TGTGCCAGCAGTTTAGCAAGAGAGACCCAGTACTTC. The chain employs TRBV7-2 and TRBJ2-5; D call uncertain. The CDR3 spans 12 residues. Per the germline V gene, CDR1 is SGHTA and CDR2 is FQGNSA.

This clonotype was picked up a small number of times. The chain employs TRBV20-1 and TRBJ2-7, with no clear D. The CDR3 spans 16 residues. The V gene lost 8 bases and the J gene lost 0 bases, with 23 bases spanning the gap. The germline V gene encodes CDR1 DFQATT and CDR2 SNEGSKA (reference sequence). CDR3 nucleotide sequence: TGCAGTTCCAGCCCCTATTTCCCCTCTATCTCCTACGAGCAGTACTTC. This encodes CSSSPYFPSISYEQYF.

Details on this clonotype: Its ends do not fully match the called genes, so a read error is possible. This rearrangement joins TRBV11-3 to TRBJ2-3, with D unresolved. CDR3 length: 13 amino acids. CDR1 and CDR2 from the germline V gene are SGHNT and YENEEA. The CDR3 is CASSLAQEDTRYF. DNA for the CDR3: TGTGCCAGCAGCTTAGCCCAGGAAGATACGCGGTATTTT.

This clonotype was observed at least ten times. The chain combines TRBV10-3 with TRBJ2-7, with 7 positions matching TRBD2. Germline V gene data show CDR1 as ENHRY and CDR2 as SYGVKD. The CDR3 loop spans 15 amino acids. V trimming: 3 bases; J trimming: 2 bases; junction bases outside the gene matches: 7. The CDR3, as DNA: TGTGCCATCAGTGATCTAGCGGCTATTGCCTACGAGCAGTACTTC. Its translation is CAISDLAAIAYEQYF.